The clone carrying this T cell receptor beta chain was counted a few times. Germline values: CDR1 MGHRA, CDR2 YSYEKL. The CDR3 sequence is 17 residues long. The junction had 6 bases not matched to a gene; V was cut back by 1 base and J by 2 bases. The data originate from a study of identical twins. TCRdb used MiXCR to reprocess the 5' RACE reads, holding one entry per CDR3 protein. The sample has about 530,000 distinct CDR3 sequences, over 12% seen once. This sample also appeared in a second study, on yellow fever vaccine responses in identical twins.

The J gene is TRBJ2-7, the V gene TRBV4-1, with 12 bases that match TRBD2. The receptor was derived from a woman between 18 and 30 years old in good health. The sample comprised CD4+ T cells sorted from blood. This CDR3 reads CASSQGMTSGRPYEQYF. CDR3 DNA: TGCGCCAGCAGCCAAGGAATGACTAGCGGGAGACCCTACGAGCAGTACTTC.